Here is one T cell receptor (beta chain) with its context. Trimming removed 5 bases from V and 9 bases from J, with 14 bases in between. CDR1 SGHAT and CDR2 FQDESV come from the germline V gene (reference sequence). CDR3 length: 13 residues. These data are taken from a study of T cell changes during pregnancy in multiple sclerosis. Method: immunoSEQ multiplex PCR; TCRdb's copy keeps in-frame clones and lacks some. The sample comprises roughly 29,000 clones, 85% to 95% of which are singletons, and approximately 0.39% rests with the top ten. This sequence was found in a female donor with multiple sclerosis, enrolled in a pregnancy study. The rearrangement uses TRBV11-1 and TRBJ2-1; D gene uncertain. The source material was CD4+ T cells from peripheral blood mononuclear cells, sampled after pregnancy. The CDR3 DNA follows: TGTGCCAGCAGCGTCAGGTTGGGCAGTGAGCAGTTCTTC. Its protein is CASSVRLGSEQFF.